The source of this T cell receptor beta chain is a study of T cells in Graves' hyperthyroidism and ophthalmopathy. Germline V gives CDR1 DFQATT, CDR2 SNEGSKA (reference sequence). Trimming took 3 bases from V and 4 from J, leaving 12 bases between them. The CDR3 is 13 amino acids. Hyperthyroidism had been newly diagnosed in patients aged 18 to 65, and its duration was under 2 months. Amplification of TCR beta CDR3 regions used RNA as the template. A set of HTBI primers served as the primers for a first-round RT-PCR of the TCR CDR3. MiXCR, applied by TCRdb to the multiplex PCR reads, yields one record per CDR3 protein. The sample shows 370,000 or so distinct CDR3 sequences, around a sixth of them seen only once. The study's findings and limits: In blood, most of the thyroid clonotypes expanded above 0.001 were also present. Ophthalmopathy could be told apart from stable hyperthyroidism with a 13 V-J model.

The table lists this clonotype with many counts. Its antigen remains unknown. The source is a woman aged 18-29 years with Graves' hyperthyroidism that later progressed to Graves' ophthalmopathy. The J gene is TRBJ1-2, the V gene TRBV20-1, with no clear D. Sequenced sample: blood. The CDR3 protein is CSASLPGSYGYTF. In DNA, the CDR3 is TGCAGTGCTAGCCTCCCCGGGTCCTATGGCTACACCTTC.